The source of this TCR beta chain is a study of OX40 agonist ivuxolimab in advanced cancers. Study at large: Patients were about 83% male with ages about 23 to 90, mean about 65.

The method was immunoSEQ multiplex PCR; TCRdb's version includes in-frame clones alone and lacks a portion of them. The data contain approximately 40,000 clones, roughly 85% of them singletons. This clone was seen just once. This CDR3 spans 14 amino acids. Trimming removed 10 bases from V and 1 base from J, with 14 bases in between. Per germline, CDR1 MNHEY and CDR2 SMNVEV (reference sequence). The gene calls are TRBV27 and TRBJ2-1; D possibly matches TRBD1 or TRBD2 (5 bases each). The sequence was collected from an adult with an advanced solid tumor such as melanoma, head and neck, liver or kidney cancer. Material: CD4+ or CD8+ T cells sorted from blood, obtained in a trial of the OX40 agonist ivuxolimab. CDR3 protein: CATWGTDSYNEQFF. The CDR3 DNA is TGTGCCACCTGGGGGACGGATTCCTACAATGAGCAGTTCTTC.